This T cell receptor (beta chain) emerged from a study of molecular identifiers for immune sequencing clone quantification. Study-wide findings and caveats: Spike-in Jurkat TCR RNA from a single cell reportedly registered among 950,000 to 1,000,000 naive cells.

TCRdb analysed the PCR reads with MiXCR anew, one entry per CDR3 protein. The sample yields about 640,000 distinct CDR3 sequences, 15% to 20% seen once. There are 11 residues in the CDR3. Germline values: CDR1 MNHNS, CDR2 SASEGT. With 7 bases removed from V and 7 bases from J, the gap between germline ends came to 10 bases. Many counts were recorded for this clonotype. The antigen is unknown. V is TRBV6-1 and J is TRBJ1-1; D may be TRBD1 (6 bases). Input material: naive CD8+ T cells from blood, with Jurkat cell RNA spiked in. As to subset: FACS-sorted CD8+CD4-CCR7+CD45RA+ naive T cells. This TCR was recovered from a human donor in good health. Some libraries in this study had Jurkat cell RNA spiked in. The CDR3 is CASMGGHEAFF. DNA for the CDR3: TGTGCCAGCATGGGGGGGCATGAAGCTTTCTTT.